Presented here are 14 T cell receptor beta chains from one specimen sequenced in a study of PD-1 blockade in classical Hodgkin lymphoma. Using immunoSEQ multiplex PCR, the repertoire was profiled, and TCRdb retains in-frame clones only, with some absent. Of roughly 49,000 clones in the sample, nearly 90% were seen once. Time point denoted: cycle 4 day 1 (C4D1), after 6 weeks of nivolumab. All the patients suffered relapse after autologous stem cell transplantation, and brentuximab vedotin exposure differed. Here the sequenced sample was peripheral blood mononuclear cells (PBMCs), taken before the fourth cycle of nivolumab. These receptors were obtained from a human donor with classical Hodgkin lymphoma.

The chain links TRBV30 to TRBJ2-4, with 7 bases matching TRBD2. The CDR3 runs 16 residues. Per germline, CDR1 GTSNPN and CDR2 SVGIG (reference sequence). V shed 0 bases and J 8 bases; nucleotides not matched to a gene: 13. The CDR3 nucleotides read TGTGCCTGGAGTGTACTCAAGCTAGCGGAGAGGGACATTCAGTACTTC. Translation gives CAWSVLKLAERDIQYF. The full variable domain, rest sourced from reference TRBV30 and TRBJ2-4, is SQTIHQWPATLVQPVGSPLSLECTVEGTSNPNLYWYRQAAGRGLQLLFYSVGIGQISSEVPQNLSASRPQDRQFILSSKKLLLSDSGFYLCAWSVLKLAERDIQYFGAGTRLSVL.

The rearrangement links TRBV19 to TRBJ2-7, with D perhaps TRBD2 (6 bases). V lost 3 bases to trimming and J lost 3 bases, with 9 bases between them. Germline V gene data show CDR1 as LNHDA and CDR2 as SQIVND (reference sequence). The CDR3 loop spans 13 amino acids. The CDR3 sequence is CASSMRGGYEQYF. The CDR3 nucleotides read TGTGCCAGTAGTATGCGGGGAGGCTACGAGCAGTACTTC.

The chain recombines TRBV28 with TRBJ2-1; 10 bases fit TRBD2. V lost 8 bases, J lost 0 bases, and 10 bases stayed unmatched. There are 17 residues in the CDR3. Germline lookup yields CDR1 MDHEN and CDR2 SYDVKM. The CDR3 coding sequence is TGTGCCAGCCGGGCACTAGCGGGGATAAGCTCCTACAATGAGCAGTTCTTC. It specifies CASRALAGISSYNEQFF.

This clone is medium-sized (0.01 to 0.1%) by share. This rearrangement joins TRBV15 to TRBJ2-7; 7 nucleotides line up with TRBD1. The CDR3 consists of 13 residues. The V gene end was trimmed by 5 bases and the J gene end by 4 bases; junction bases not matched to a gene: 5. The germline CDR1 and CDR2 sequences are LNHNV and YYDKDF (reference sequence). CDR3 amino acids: CATSQDRSYEQYF. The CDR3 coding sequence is TGTGCCACCAGCCAGGACAGGTCTTACGAGCAGTACTTC.

This CDR3 reads CASSRAGNLYGYTF. The CDR3 bases are TGTGCCAGCAGCCGGGCGGGGAATCTCTATGGCTACACCTTC. The J gene is TRBJ1-2, the V gene TRBV5-6, with D uncertain. Germline CDR1 is SGHDT and CDR2 is YYEEEE. V dropped 4 bases and J dropped 4 bases, with 14 bases sitting between them. CDR3 size: 14 residues. The full variable domain, rest sourced from reference TRBV5-6 and TRBJ1-2, is DAGVTQSPTHLIKTRGQQVTLRCSPKSGHDTVSWYQQALGQGPQFIFQYYEEEERQRGNFPDRFSGHQFPNYSSELNVNALLLGDSALYLCASSRAGNLYGYTFGSGTRLTVV.

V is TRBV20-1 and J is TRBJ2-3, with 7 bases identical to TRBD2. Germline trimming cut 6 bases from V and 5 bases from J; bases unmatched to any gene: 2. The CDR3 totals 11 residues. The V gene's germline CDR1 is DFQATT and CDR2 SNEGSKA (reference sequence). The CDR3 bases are TGCAGTGCGGGGACTATAGATACGCAGTATTTT. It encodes CSAGTIDTQYF.

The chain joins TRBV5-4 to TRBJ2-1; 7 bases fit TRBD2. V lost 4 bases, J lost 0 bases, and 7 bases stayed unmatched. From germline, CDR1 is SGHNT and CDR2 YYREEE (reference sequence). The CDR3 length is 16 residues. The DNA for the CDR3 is TGTGCCAGCAGCCGTACTAGCGTCAGCTCCTACAATGAGCAGTTCTTC. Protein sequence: CASSRTSVSSYNEQFF.

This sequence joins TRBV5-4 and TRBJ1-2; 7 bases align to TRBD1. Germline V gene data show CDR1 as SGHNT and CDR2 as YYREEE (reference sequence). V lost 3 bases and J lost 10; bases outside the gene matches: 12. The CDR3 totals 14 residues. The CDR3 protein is CASSWDSSGVDYTF. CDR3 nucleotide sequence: TGTGCCAGCAGCTGGGACAGCTCCGGTGTTGACTACACCTTC.

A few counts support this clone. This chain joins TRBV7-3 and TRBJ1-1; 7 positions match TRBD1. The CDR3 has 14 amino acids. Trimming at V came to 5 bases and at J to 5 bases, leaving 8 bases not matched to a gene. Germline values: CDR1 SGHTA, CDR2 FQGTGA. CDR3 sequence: CASSKTPGGTEAFF. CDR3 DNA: TGTGCCAGCAGCAAGACCCCAGGGGGAACTGAAGCTTTCTTT. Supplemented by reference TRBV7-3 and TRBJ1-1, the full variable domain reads GAGVSQTPSNKVTEKGKYVELRCDPISGHTALYWYRQSLGQGPEFLIYFQGTGAADDSGLPNDRFFAVRPEGSVSTLKIQRTERGDSAVYLCASSKTPGGTEAFFGQGTRLTVV.

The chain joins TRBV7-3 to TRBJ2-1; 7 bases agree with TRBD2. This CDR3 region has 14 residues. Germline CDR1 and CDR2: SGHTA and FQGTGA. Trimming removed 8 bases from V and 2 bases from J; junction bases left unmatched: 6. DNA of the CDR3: TGTGCCAGCGCCGTTGCGGGAGCCTACAATGAGCAGTTCTTC. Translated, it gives CASAVAGAYNEQFF.

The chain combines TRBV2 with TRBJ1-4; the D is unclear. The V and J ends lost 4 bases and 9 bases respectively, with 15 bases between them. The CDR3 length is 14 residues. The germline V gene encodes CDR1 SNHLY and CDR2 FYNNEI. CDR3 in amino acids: CASSGTATLKKLFF. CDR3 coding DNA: TGTGCCAGCAGTGGGACGGCTACTTTAAAAAAACTGTTTTTT.

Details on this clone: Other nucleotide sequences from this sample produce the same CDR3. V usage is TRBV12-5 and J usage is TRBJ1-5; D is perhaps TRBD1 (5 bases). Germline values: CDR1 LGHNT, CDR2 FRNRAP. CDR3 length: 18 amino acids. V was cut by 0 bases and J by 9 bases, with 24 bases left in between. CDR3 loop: CASGLVHGQGPGYRPQHF. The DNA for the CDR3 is TGTGCTAGTGGTTTGGTACATGGTCAGGGACCAGGTTATCGGCCCCAGCATTTT.

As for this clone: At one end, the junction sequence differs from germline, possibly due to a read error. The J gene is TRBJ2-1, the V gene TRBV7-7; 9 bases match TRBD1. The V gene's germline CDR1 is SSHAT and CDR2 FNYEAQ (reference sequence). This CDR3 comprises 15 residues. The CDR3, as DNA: TGTGCTAGCAGCTTGGCGGGACAGGGCAATCTTGAGCAGTTCTTC. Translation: CASSLAGQGNLEQFF.

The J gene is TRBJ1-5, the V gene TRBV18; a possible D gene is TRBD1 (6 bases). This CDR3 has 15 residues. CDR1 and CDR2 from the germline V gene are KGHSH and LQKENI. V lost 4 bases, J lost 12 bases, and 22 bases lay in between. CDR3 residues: CASSRTGQGELSQHF. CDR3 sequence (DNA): TGTGCCAGCTCACGGACGGGACAAGGAGAATTGAGCCAGCATTTT.